This record looks at one TCR beta chain sequence and its context. Antigen: not known. Germline trimming cut 3 bases from V and 7 bases from J; bases unmatched to any gene: 3. Germline assignment: CDR1 SGHDN and CDR2 FVKESK. The CDR3 is 13 residues long. A multiplex PCR was run with 60 Vbeta primers and 13 Jbeta primers. Assay used: immunoSEQ multiplex PCR; TCRdb lists only in-frame clones, some missing. The table has around 150,000 clones, just under 90% seen once. These data are taken from a study of cytomegalovirus exposure and HLA in healthy donors. For the study at large: Of the donors genotyped, approximately 430 in all, 65% to 90% fell in the Caucasian-associated ancestry cluster. Study results and caveats: In vitro checks showed that three CMV-associated chains really do target CMV antigens.

The sequencing input was PBMCs. The rearrangement uses TRBV14 and TRBJ2-3, with 8 nucleotides matching TRBD1. The sequence came from a woman aged 25 to 39 in good health and CMV-seronegative. For the CDR3, the DNA is TGTGCCAGCAGCCACAGGGGGCGGTATACGCAGTATTTT. Protein: CASSHRGRYTQYF.